The T cell receptor (beta chain) described here comes from a study of blood T cell repertoires in COVID-19. Background on the study: Specimens from acute and convalescent COVID-19 originated in the United States, Italy and Spain. Sources were T cells, B-cell-depleted T cells, or PBMCs; the material itself was cDNA or gDNA.

Everyone who took part was roughly 18 to 100 years old, and they came from about two dozen US areas. Germline CDR1 reads LGHNA; CDR2 reads YNFKEQ. The CDR3 is 16 amino acids. V lost 0 bases and J lost 7; bases outside the gene matches: 8. Libraries were prepared by immunoSEQ multiplex PCR; TCRdb keeps only in-frame clonotypes and omits some of them. The sample lists roughly 170,000 clones, 70% to 85% seen once, with approximately 15% in the top ten. The TCR originated in a woman between 50 and 59 years old who had recovered from COVID-19. Sequenced: PBMCs or T cells enriched from blood (not recorded which). The rearrangement links TRBV4-2 to TRBJ1-4; TRBD1 matches at 7 bases. For the CDR3, the DNA is TGTGCCAGCAGCCAAGATGGCGCAGGGGGAGGTGAAAAACTGTTTTTT. Protein sequence: CASSQDGAGGGEKLFF.